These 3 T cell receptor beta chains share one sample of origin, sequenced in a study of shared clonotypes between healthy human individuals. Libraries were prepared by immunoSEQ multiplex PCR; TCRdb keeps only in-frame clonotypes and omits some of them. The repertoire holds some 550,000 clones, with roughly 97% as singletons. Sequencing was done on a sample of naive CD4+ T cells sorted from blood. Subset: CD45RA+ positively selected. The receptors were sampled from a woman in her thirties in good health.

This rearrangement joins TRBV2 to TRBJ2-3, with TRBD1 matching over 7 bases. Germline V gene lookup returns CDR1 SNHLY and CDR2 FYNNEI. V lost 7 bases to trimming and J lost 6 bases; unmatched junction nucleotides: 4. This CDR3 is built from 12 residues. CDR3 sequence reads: CASKDRSDTQYF. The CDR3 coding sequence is TGTGCCAGCAAGGACAGGAGTGATACGCAGTATTTT.

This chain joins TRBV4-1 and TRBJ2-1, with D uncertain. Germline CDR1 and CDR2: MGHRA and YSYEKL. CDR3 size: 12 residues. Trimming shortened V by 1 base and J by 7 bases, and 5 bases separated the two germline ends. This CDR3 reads CASSQAPNEQFF. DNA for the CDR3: TGCGCCAGCAGCCAAGCCCCGAATGAGCAGTTCTTC.

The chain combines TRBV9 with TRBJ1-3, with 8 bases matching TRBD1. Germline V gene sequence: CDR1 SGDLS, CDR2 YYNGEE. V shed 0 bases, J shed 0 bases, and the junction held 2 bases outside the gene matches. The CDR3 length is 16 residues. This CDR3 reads CASSVGGTGSGNTIYF. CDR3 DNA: TGTGCCAGCAGCGTAGGCGGGACAGGCTCTGGAAACACCATATATTTT.